This T cell receptor (beta chain) was sequenced during a study of post-analysis software for immune sequencing data. Study conclusions and caveats: Elevated frequency relative to controls characterized about 5 TRBV segments in patients, TRBV5-6, TRBV5-1 and TRBV20-1 among them.

Turning to this clonotype: What it binds is not known.

Sequencing libraries made from TCR beta cDNA carried unique molecular identifiers. TCRdb reprocessed the PCR reads via MiXCR and lists one record per CDR3 protein. Counted here are some 700,000 distinct CDR3 sequences, roughly three fifths occurring once; the ten biggest clones make up around 10%. V lost 2 bases and J 2 bases, leaving 13 bases between the germline ends. Germline V gene data show CDR1 as LGHNT and CDR2 as FRNRAP. The CDR3 is 16 amino acids. The rearrangement joins TRBV12-5 to TRBJ1-5; D is unresolved. Sequences were obtained from blood. The sequence came from a girl aged 2-10 years with multiple sclerosis. The CDR3 DNA sequence: TGTGCTAGTGGTTTGTGGGATGGGAGGGGCAATCAGCCCCAGCATTTT. This codes for CASGLWDGRGNQPQHF.